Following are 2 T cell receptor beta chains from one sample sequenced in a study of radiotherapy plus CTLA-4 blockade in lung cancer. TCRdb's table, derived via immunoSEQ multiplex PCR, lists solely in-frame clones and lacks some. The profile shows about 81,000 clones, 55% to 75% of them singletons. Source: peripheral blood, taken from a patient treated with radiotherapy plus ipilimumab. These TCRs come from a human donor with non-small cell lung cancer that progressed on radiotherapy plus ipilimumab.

The chain's CDR3 is CASSQESVLSGANVLTF. CDR3 sequence (DNA): TGTGCCAGCAGCCAAGAATCGGTCCTCTCTGGGGCCAACGTCCTGACTTTC. The V and J genes are TRBV4-2 and TRBJ2-6; unclear D gene. The germline V gene has CDR1 LGHNA and CDR2 YNFKEQ. CDR3 length: 17 amino acids. The V end was cut by 0 bases, the J end by 0 bases, with 9 bases between.

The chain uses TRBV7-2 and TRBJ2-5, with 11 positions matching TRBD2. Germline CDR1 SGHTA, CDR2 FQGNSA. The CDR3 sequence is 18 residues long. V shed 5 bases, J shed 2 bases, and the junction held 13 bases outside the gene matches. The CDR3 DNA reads TGTGCCAGCAGCCCCCCCCCAGGGACTAGCGGAATTCAAGAGACCCAGTACTTC. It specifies CASSPPPGTSGIQETQYF. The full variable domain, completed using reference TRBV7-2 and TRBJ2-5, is GAGVSQSPSNKVTEKGKDVELRCDPISGHTALYWYRQSLGQGLEFLIYFQGNSAPDKSGLPSDRFSAERTGGSVSTLTIQRTQQEDSAVYLCASSPPPGTSGIQETQYFGPGTRLLVL.